A selection of T cell receptor beta chains follows, all from one sample in a study of blood T cell repertoires in COVID-19. The protocol was immunoSEQ multiplex PCR, while the TCRdb copy is restricted to in-frame clones and leaves out a portion. Of under 250,000 clones detected, 88% appear once; the ten largest clones hold about 2.5%. The sample comprised peripheral blood. These receptors came from an older woman with acute or convalescent COVID-19. The CDR3 runs from the conserved cysteine through the conserved F or W. Each record gives: V gene, CDR3 protein.

V gene: TRBV30
CDR3 protein: CAWTSTITGAYGYTF

V gene: TRBV4-3
CDR3 protein: CASSQGVTGGIAHGETQYF

V gene: TRBV5-1
CDR3 protein: CASSLARGQGEKLFF

V gene: TRBV14
CDR3 protein: CASSLQGQAFF

V gene: TRBV4-2
CDR3 protein: CASSQDGQGWGYTF

V gene: TRBV27
CDR3 protein: CASSLPTPSGTGEGEKLFF

V gene: TRBV24-1
CDR3 protein: CATSDSSGRGSQETQYF

V gene: TRBV27
CDR3 protein: CASNPGQGHSKGSPLHF

V gene: TRBV19
CDR3 protein: CASSRPGRGNIQYF

V gene: TRBV5-1
CDR3 protein: CASSLERPMSQETQYF

V gene: TRBV9
CDR3 protein: CASSVGGRPTGGHEKLFF

V gene: TRBV5-1
CDR3 protein: CASSLDILNTEAFF

V gene: TRBV7-7
CDR3 protein: CASSLVRFGEQYF

V gene: TRBV21-1
CDR3 protein: CASRRNRVGVNYGYTF

V gene: TRBV19
CDR3 protein: CASTKVVLTQGVNIQYF

V gene: TRBV7-9
CDR3 protein: CASSLEGQPNQPQHF

V gene: TRBV28
CDR3 protein: CASSLPRTSANEQFF

V gene: TRBV6-5
CDR3 protein: CASRHPTGQETQYF

V gene: TRBV5-6
CDR3 protein: CASSLAPLDSTDTQYF

V gene: TRBV6-5
CDR3 protein: CASSYRGNTEAFF

V gene: TRBV18
CDR3 protein: CASSPDRDVGANVLTF

V gene: TRBV6-6
CDR3 protein: CASSYLLSSPLHF

V gene: TRBV5-4
CDR3 protein: CASSSTGTSGKGGTDTQYF

V gene: TRBV11-2
CDR3 protein: CASSLVNSPTSGNTIYF

V gene: TRBV19
CDR3 protein: CASKVESSGANVLTF

V gene: TRBV28
CDR3 protein: CASSSAGGLGGYTF

V gene: TRBV6-5
CDR3 protein: CASRGTGGTNEKLFF

V gene: TRBV6-6
CDR3 protein: CASRRWVAGEGNEQFF